These 11 T cell receptor beta chains originate from one sample sequenced in a study of blood T cell repertoires in COVID-19. Some clones are missing from TCRdb's copy, which holds only in-frame ones; the method was immunoSEQ multiplex PCR. The sample has 100,000 to 150,000 clones, about 74% seen once. The sequencing input was peripheral blood. These receptors all stem from a man in his 70s with acute or convalescent COVID-19.

This clone was observed a few times. The chain carries TRBV5-4 and TRBJ2-7, with 8 positions matching TRBD2. This CDR3 has 15 residues. Germline assignment: CDR1 SGHNT and CDR2 YYREEE (reference sequence). J lost 0 bases, V lost 4 bases, and 6 bases had no gene match. CDR3 in amino acids: CASSPGGANSYEQYF. CDR3 nucleotides: TGTGCCAGCAGCCCCGGGGGGGCGAACTCCTACGAGCAGTACTTC.

The rearrangement uses TRBV4-1 and TRBJ1-1, with D maybe TRBD1 (5 bases). The V end was cut by 3 bases, the J end by 6 bases, with 11 bases between. CDR3 size: 13 residues. CDR1 and CDR2 (germline): MGHRA, YSYEKL. CDR3 residues: CASSHSGFAEAFF. The CDR3 DNA reads as TGCGCCAGCAGCCACTCAGGGTTCGCTGAAGCTTTCTTT.

This chain uses TRBV29-1 with TRBJ1-1; weak D call: TRBD1 (6 bases). Germline V lookup: CDR1 SQVTM, CDR2 ANQGSEA. The V end lost 6 bases, the J end lost 0 bases, and 14 bases lay between the germline ends. The CDR3 sequence is 14 residues long. In nucleotides, the CDR3 is TGCAGCGTCGTACCAGGGGCTTTGAACACTGAAGCTTTCTTT. The encoded protein is CSVVPGALNTEAFF.

V and J are TRBV29-1 and TRBJ1-1, with a possible D match to TRBD1 (6 bases). V lost 6 bases and J lost 0, with 11 bases in between. The germline CDR1 and CDR2 sequences are SQVTM and ANQGSEA. CDR3 length equals 13 residues. DNA for the CDR3: TGCAGCGTCAGGGACATCTTGAACACTGAAGCTTTCTTT. It is translated as CSVRDILNTEAFF.

V gene TRBV30 combines with J gene TRBJ2-3; TRBD1 agrees at 9 bases. V trimming: 5 bases; J trimming: 6 bases; junction bases outside the gene matches: 6. CDR3 length equals 13 residues. Per the germline V gene, CDR1 is GTSNPN and CDR2 is SVGIG (reference sequence). The CDR3, as DNA: TGTGCCTGGGCCGGGACAGGGTATGATACGCAGTATTTT. Translation gives CAWAGTGYDTQYF. Full variable domain (rest looked up from reference TRBV30 and TRBJ2-3): SQTIHQWPATLVQPVGSPLSLECTVEGTSNPNLYWYRQAAGRGLQLLFYSVGIGQISSEVPQNLSASRPQDRQFILSSKKLLLSDSGFYLCAWAGTGYDTQYFGPGTRLTVL.

V is TRBV19 and J is TRBJ1-1; 11 bases are a match to TRBD1. Germline assignment: CDR1 LNHDA and CDR2 SQIVND (reference sequence). Unmatched junction bases numbered 5, after V lost 4 bases and J lost 4 bases. The CDR3 spans 15 residues. The CDR3 DNA reads as TGTGCCAGTAGTACCTCCGGGACAGGGGGCACTGAAGCTTTCTTT. Protein: CASSTSGTGGTEAFF.

This chain links TRBV20-1 with TRBJ2-7, with a possible D match to TRBD1 (6 bases). Germline loops: CDR1 DFQATT, CDR2 SNEGSKA (reference sequence). V lost 3 bases to trimming and J lost 2 bases, with 14 bases between them. This CDR3 region has 14 residues. The CDR3 DNA reads TGCAGTGCTAGTGGTTTAACAGGGCCCTACGAGCAGTACTTC. It yields the protein CSASGLTGPYEQYF.

The genes are TRBV29-1 and TRBJ2-1, with D unclear. Germline assignment: CDR1 SQVTM and CDR2 ANQGSEA. The CDR3 is made up of 15 amino acids. V was trimmed by 0 bases and J by 0 bases, leaving 9 bases between them. This CDR3 is CSVEDPTSSYNEQFF. In DNA, the CDR3 is TGCAGCGTTGAAGACCCCACGAGCTCCTACAATGAGCAGTTCTTC.

This clone was detected many times. The chain joins TRBV7-3 to TRBJ2-7; the D gene is possibly TRBD1 (6 bases). Germline CDR1 and CDR2: SGHTA and FQGTGA. The CDR3 totals 15 residues. Trimming stripped 0 bases from V and 1 base from J, with 10 bases between. In DNA, the CDR3 is TGTGCCAGCAGCTTAACGGGACAAATTTCCTACGAGCAGTACTTC. Protein sequence: CASSLTGQISYEQYF.

This clone was observed a single time. J is TRBJ1-5 and V is TRBV15; possible D gene TRBD1, 6 bases. The CDR3 consists of 15 residues. Looked up from germline, CDR1 is LNHNV and CDR2 is YYDKDF (reference sequence). V gave up 0 bases and J gave up 4 bases, with 10 bases separating them. The CDR3 bases are TGTGCCACCAGCAGAGATGGGAGGGGGAATCAGCCCCAGCATTTT. It yields the protein CATSRDGRGNQPQHF.

The rearrangement joins TRBV28 to TRBJ1-2; no firm D call. From germline, CDR1 is MDHEN and CDR2 SYDVKM. The CDR3 has 11 residues. V lost 4 bases, J lost 8 bases, and 8 bases lay in between. CDR3 sequence reads: CASSSWSGYTF. The CDR3 region has the DNA TGTGCCAGCAGTTCCTGGAGCGGCTACACCTTC.